This T cell receptor (beta chain) was identified during a study of T cell repertoires in cytomegalovirus infection. Study overall: The public TCR beta signatures pointed to both CMV infection and matching HLA type.

Trimming took 8 bases from V and 2 from J; bases not matched to a gene: 5. CDR3 size: 12 residues. Germline CDR1 and CDR2: SQVTM and ANQGSEA. Study-level results: The ex vivo response was dominated by HLA-C-restricted CMV-specific TCR beta clonotypes.

One entry per CDR3 protein results from TCRdb running MiXCR on the reads. The sample lists 150,000 or so distinct CDR3 sequences, around 22% occurring once. This clonotype appeared many times. Its antigen is undetermined. This clonotype was sampled from a human donor in good health (CMV status not recorded). Some clones in this sample may be carry-over from other donors' samples. V is TRBV29-1 and J is TRBJ1-2; TRBD1 matches 7 bases. The sample taken for sequencing was PBMCs. The CDR3 sequence: CSTPDRNYGYTF. CDR3 DNA sequence: TGCAGCACCCCGGACAGGAACTATGGCTACACCTTC.